This T cell receptor (beta chain) was identified in a study of T cell responses to AZD1222 COVID-19 vaccine. The CDR3 extends over 12 amino acids. Germline lookup yields CDR1 LGHDT and CDR2 YNNKEL (reference sequence). For this clone: Its ends do not fully match the called genes, so a read error is possible.

Libraries were prepared by immunoSEQ multiplex PCR; TCRdb keeps only in-frame clonotypes and omits some of them. There are around 130,000 clones in the sample; just under 95% occur only once, and 6.6% lies in the top ten. The source of this sequence is an adult in good health. The sample consisted of peripheral blood, taken on day 0 of AZD1222 vaccination. This chain links TRBV3-1 (or the pseudogene TRBV3-2) with TRBJ2-1; D gene uncertain. The CDR3 DNA is TGTGCCAGCAGCCAAGTTGGAGTACCGTCGGTCTTC. It is translated as CASSQVGVPSVF.